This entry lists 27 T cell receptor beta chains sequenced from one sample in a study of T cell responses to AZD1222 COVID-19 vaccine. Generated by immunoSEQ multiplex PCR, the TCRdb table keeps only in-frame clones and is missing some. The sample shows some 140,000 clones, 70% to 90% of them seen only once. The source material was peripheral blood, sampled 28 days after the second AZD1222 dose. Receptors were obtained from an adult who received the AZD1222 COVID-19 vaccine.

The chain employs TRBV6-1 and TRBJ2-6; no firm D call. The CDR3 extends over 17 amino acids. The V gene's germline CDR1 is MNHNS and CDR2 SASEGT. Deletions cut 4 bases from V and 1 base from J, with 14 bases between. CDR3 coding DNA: TGTGCCAGCAGTGGAGCGAATATAGTTTCTGGGGCCAACGTCCTGACTTTC. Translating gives CASSGANIVSGANVLTF.

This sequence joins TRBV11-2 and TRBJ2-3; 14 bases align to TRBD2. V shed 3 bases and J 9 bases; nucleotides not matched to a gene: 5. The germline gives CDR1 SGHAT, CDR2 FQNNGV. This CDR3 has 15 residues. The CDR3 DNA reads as TGTGCCAGCAGCTTTGGGGGACTAGCGGGAGTAACGCAGTATTTT. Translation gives CASSFGGLAGVTQYF.

The CDR3 bases are TGTGCCAGTAGTAAACGAACATTCGACGGATATGGCTACACCTTC. Encoded protein: CASSKRTFDGYGYTF. The J gene is TRBJ1-2, the V gene TRBV19; D is ambiguous. Deletions cut 4 bases from V and 5 bases from J, with 17 bases between. From germline, CDR1 is LNHDA and CDR2 SQIVND (reference sequence). CDR3 length: 15 residues.

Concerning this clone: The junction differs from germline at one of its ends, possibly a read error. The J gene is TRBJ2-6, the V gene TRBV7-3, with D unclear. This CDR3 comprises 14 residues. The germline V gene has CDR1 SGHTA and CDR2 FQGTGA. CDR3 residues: CANSLGSGANVLTF. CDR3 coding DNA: TGTGCCAACAGCTTAGGCTCTGGGGCCAACGTCCTGACTTTC.

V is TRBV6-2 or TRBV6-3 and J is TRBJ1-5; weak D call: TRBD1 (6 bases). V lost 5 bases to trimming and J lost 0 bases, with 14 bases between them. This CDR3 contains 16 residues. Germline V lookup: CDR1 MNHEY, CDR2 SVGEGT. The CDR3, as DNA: TGTGCCAGCAGTAACCACAGGGAAAATAGCAATCAGCCCCAGCATTTT. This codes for CASSNHRENSNQPQHF.

The CDR3 coding sequence is TGTGCCATCAGTGGGCAGGGGTCGGGCGGCTACACCTTC. This encodes CAISGQGSGGYTF. The chain is built from TRBV10-3 and TRBJ1-2, with D possibly matching TRBD1 (6 bases). The V gene's germline CDR1 is ENHRY and CDR2 SYGVKD. Trimming cost V 4 bases and J 8 bases, with 14 bases left between them. The CDR3 covers 13 residues.

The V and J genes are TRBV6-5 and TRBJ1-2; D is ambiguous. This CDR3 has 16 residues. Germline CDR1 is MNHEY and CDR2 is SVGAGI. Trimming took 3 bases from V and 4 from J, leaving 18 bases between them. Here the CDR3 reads CASSYTPSGVAYGYTF. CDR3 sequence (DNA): TGTGCCAGCAGTTATACCCCTTCCGGGGTGGCCTATGGCTACACCTTC.

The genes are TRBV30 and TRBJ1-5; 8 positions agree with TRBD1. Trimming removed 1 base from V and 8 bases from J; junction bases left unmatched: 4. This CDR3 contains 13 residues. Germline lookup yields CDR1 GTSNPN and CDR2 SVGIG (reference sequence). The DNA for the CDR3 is TGTGCCTGGAGTGGAGACAGGGGTGAGCCCCAGCATTTT. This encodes CAWSGDRGEPQHF.

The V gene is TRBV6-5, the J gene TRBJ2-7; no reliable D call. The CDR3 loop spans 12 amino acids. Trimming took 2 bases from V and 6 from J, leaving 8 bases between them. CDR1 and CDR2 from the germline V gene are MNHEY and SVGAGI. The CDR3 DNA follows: TGTGCCAGCAGTTACGGGTCCGGCGAGCAGTACTTC. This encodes CASSYGSGEQYF.

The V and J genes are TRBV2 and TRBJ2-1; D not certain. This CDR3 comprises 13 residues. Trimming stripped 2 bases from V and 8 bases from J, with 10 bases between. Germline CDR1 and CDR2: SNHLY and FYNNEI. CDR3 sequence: CASSENRVHEQFF. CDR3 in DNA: TGTGCCAGCAGTGAAAATCGGGTACATGAGCAGTTCTTC. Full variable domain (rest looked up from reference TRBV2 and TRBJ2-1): EPEVTQTPSHQVTQMGQEVILRCVPISNHLYFYWYRQILGQKVEFLVSFYNNEISEKSEIFDDQFSVERPDGSNFTLKIRSTKLEDSAMYFCASSENRVHEQFFGPGTRLTVL.

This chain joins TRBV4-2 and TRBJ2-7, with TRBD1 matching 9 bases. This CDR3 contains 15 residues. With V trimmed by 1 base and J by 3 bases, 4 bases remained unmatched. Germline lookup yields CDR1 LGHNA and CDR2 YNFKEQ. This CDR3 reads CASSQGDRALYEQYF. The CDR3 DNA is TGTGCCAGCAGCCAAGGGGACAGGGCTCTCTACGAGCAGTACTTC.

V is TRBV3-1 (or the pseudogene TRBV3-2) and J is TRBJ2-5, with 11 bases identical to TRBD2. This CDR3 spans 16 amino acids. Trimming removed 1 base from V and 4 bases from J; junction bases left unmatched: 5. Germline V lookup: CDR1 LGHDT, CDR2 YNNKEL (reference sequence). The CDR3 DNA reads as TGTGCCAGCAGCCAAGTGACTAGCGGGGAGGGAGAGACCCAGTACTTC. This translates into CASSQVTSGEGETQYF.

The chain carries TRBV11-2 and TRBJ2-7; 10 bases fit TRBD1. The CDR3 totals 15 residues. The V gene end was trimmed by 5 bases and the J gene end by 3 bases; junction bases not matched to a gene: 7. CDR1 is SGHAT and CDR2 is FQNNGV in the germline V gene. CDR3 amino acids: CASSPWTGGNYEQYF. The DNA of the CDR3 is TGTGCCAGCAGCCCCTGGACAGGGGGGAACTACGAGCAGTACTTC.

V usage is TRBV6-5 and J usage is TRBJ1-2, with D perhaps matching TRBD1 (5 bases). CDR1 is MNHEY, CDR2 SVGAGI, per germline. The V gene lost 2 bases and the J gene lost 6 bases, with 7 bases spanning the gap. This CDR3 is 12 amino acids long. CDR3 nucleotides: TGTGCCAGCAGTTACAGGGGTGATGGCTACACCTTC. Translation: CASSYRGDGYTF.

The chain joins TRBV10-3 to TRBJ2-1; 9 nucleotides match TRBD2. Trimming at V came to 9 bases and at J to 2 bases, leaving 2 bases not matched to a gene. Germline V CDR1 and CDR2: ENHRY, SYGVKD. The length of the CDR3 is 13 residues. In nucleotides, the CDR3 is TGTGCCATAGCGGGAGGAACCTACAATGAGCAGTTCTTC. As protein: CAIAGGTYNEQFF.

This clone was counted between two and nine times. The CDR3 nucleotides read TGTGCCAGTAGTGTTAGCGGGGCATTAGGGGAGCTGTTTTTT. This sequence encodes CASSVSGALGELFF. The rearrangement links TRBV19 to TRBJ2-2, with 8 bases that match TRBD2. CDR1 is LNHDA and CDR2 is SQIVND in the germline V gene (reference sequence). Unmatched junction bases numbered 7, after V lost 5 bases and J lost 8 bases. The CDR3 contains 14 residues.

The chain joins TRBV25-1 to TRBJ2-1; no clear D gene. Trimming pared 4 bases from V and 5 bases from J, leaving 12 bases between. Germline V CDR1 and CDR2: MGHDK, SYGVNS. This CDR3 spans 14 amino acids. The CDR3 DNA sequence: TGTGCCAGCAGTGGGGTCGGCTCTGACAATGAGCAGTTCTTC. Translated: CASSGVGSDNEQFF.

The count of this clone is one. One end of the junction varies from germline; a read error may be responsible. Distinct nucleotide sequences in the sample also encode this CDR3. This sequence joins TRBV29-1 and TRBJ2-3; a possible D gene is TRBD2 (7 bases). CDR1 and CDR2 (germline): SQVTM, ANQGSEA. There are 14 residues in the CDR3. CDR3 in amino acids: CSVRGEGLTDTQYF. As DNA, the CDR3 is TGCAGCGTTAGGGGGGAGGGCCTCACAGATACACAGTATTTT.

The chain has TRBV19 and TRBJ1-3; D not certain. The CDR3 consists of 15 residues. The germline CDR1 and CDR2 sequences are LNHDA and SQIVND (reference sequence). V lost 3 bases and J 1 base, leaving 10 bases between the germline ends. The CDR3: CASSIGPGSGNTIYF. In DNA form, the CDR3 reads TGTGCCAGTAGTATCGGCCCGGGGTCTGGAAACACCATATATTTT.

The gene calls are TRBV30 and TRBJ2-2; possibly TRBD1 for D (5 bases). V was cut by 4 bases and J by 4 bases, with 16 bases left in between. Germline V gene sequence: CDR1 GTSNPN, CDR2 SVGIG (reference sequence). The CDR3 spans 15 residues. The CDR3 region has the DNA TGTGCCTGGATCCCGGGTGGGGCAGGCACCGGGGAGCTGTTTTTT. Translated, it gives CAWIPGGAGTGELFF. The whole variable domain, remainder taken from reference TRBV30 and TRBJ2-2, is SQTIHQWPATLVQPVGSPLSLECTVEGTSNPNLYWYRQAAGRGLQLLFYSVGIGQISSEVPQNLSASRPQDRQFILSSKKLLLSDSGFYLCAWIPGGAGTGELFFGEGSRLTVL.

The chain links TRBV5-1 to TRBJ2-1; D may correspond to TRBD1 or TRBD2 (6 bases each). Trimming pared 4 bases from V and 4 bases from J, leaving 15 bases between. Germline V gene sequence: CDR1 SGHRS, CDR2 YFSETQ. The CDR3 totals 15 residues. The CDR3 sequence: CASSPTGARYNEQFF. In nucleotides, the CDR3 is TGCGCCAGCAGCCCAACGGGGGCCCGATACAATGAGCAGTTCTTC. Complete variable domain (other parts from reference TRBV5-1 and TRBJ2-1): KAGVTQTPRYLIKTRGQQVTLSCSPISGHRSVSWYQQTPGQGLQFLFEYFSETQRNKGNFPGRFSGRQFSNSRSEMNVSTLELGDSALYLCASSPTGARYNEQFFGPGTRLTVL.

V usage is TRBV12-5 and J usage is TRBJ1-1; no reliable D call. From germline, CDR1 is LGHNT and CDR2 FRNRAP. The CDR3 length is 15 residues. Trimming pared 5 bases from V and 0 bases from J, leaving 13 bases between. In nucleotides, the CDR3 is TGTGCTAGTGGTCGCCCCAGGAATTTGAACACTGAAGCTTTCTTT. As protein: CASGRPRNLNTEAFF.

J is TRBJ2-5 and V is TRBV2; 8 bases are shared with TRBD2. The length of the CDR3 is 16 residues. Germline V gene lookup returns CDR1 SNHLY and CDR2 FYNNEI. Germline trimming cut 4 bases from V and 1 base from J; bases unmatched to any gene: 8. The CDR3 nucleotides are TGTGCCAGCAGTGTGGTGGTAGCGGGGCTCCAAGAGACCCAGTACTTC. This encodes CASSVVVAGLQETQYF.

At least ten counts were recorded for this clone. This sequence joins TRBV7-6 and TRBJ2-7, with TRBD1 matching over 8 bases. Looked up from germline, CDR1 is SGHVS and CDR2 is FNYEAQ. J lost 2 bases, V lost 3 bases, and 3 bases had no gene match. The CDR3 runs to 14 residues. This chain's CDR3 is CASSLGQEAYEQYF. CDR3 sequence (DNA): TGTGCCAGCAGCTTGGGACAGGAAGCCTACGAGCAGTACTTC.

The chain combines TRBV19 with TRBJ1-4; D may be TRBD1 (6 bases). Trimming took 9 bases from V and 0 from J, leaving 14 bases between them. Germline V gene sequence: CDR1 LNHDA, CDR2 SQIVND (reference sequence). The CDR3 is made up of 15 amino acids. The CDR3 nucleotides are TGTGCCAGCCTTCGAACAGGGACAACTAATGAAAAACTGTTTTTT. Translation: CASLRTGTTNEKLFF. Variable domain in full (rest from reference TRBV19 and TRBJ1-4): DGGITQSPKYLFRKEGQNVTLSCEQNLNHDAMYWYRQDPGQGLRLIYYSQIVNDFQKGDIAEGYSVSREKKESFPLTVTSAQKNPTAFYLCASLRTGTTNEKLFFGSGTQLSVL.

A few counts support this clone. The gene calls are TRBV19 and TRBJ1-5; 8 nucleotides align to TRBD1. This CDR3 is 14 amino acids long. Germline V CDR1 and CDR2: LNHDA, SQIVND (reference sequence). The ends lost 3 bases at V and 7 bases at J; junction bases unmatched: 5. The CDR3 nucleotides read TGTGCCAGTAGTATCCCAGGGGGCGACCAGCCCCAGCATTTT. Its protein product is CASSIPGGDQPQHF.

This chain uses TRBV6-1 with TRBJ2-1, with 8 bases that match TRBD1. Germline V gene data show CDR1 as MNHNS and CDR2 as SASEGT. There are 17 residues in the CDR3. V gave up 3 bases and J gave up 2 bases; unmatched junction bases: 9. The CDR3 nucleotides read TGTGCCAGCAGTGAGTCTGGACAGGGCTTGCCCTACAATGAGCAGTTCTTC. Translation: CASSESGQGLPYNEQFF.